This T cell receptor (beta chain) appears in the sequencing data of a study of T cell repertoires in cytomegalovirus infection. The CDR3 covers 16 residues. Trimming removed 2 bases from V and 3 bases from J, with 17 bases in between. The V gene's germline CDR1 is MNHEY and CDR2 SVGAGI. TCRdb analysed the reads with MiXCR anew, one entry per CDR3 protein. The sample has some 130,000 distinct CDR3 sequences, approximately 30% seen once. A remark on this clonotype: Antigen unknown.

The chain has TRBV6-5 and TRBJ2-7; D possibly corresponds to TRBD1 (6 bases). The receptor was isolated from a human donor in good health (CMV status not recorded). Some clones in this sample may be carry-over from other donors' samples. This sample comprised CD8+ T cells from cultured PBMCs, obtained from culture after CMV antigen stimulation. The chain's CDR3 is CASSYRPGTIGYEQYF. DNA of the CDR3: TGTGCCAGCAGTTACCGACCCGGGACAATCGGCTACGAGCAGTACTTC.